Each of the 19 T cell receptor beta chains below was sequenced from the same sample in a study of blood T cell repertoires in COVID-19. Data came from immunoSEQ multiplex PCR; TCRdb stores just in-frame clones and leaves some out. The sample holds 330,000 or so clones, about 90% seen once. The sample comprised PBMCs or T cells enriched from blood (not recorded which). The receptors stem from a woman between 25 and 40 years old who had recovered from COVID-19.

The chain recombines TRBV19 with TRBJ1-1; TRBD1 matches 7 bases. Germline CDR1 reads LNHDA; CDR2 reads SQIVND (reference sequence). The J segment lost 7 bases and the V segment lost 9 bases, leaving 5 bases of the junction unmatched. The CDR3 spans 11 residues. DNA of the CDR3: TGTGCCAGCCGGGGGACAGATGAAGCTTTCTTT. Protein sequence: CASRGTDEAFF.

The V gene is TRBV12-1, the J gene TRBJ1-6; TRBD1, the table's D call, lacks a check against the DNA. TRBV12-1 is recorded as a pseudogene. This CDR3 region has 21 residues. The CDR3 reads CASSSFASGHYHEALISPLHF. The CDR3 DNA follows: TGTGCCAGCAGCTCCTTTGCTAGTGGACACTACCACGAGGCCCTAATTTCACCCCTCCACTTT.

The chain employs TRBV19 and TRBJ1-1, with D unclear. With 4 bases removed from V and 7 bases from J, the gap between germline ends came to 10 bases. CDR1 is LNHDA and CDR2 is SQIVND in the germline V gene (reference sequence). There are 12 residues in the CDR3. CDR3 region: CASSKREGEAFF. CDR3 bases: TGTGCCAGTAGTAAGAGGGAAGGTGAAGCTTTCTTT.

The rearrangement links TRBV3-1 (or the pseudogene TRBV3-2) to TRBJ2-7; D unclear. This CDR3 contains 15 residues. V lost 0 bases to trimming and J lost 2 bases, with 11 bases between them. Germline loops: CDR1 LGHDT, CDR2 YNNKEL (reference sequence). This CDR3 is CASSQDTTRTYEQYF. As DNA, the CDR3 is TGTGCCAGCAGCCAAGATACGACAAGGACCTACGAGCAGTACTTC.

J is TRBJ2-3 and V is TRBV3-1 (or the pseudogene TRBV3-2); the match to TRBD2 covers 10 bases. The V segment lost 0 bases and the J segment 2 bases; nucleotides outside the gene matches: 5. The CDR3 has 17 amino acids. In germline, CDR1 is LGHDT, CDR2 YNNKEL (reference sequence). In DNA, the CDR3 is TGTGCCAGCAGCCAAGATCGAGGGACTAGCGTCACAGATACGCAGTATTTT. Its translation: CASSQDRGTSVTDTQYF.

This clone was counted once. The V gene is TRBV6-5, the J gene TRBJ2-2, with D unclear. This CDR3 is 12 amino acids long. The V gene lost 2 bases and the J gene lost 7 bases, with 5 bases spanning the gap. Germline V gene data show CDR1 as MNHEY and CDR2 as SVGAGI. The CDR3 sequence is CASSYRLGELFF. In DNA form, the CDR3 reads TGTGCCAGCAGTTACCGTCTCGGGGAGCTGTTTTTT.

The chain employs TRBV7-8 and TRBJ2-5; the match to TRBD2 covers 12 bases. Looked up from germline, CDR1 is SGHVS and CDR2 is FQNEAQ. With 6 bases clipped from V and 5 bases from J, the junction kept 13 bases outside the gene matches. This CDR3 has 17 residues. This CDR3 reads CASRPTSGGPGRETQYF. DNA for the CDR3: TGTGCCAGCAGGCCTACTAGCGGGGGGCCTGGTAGGGAGACCCAGTACTTC.

The chain's CDR3 is CASSLLVSSYNSPLHF. CDR3 in DNA: TGTGCCAGCAGTTTATTAGTGAGCTCCTATAATTCACCCCTCCACTTT. The V call is TRBV27, the J call TRBJ1-6; the D is unclear. CDR1 MNHEY and CDR2 SMNVEV come from the germline V gene (reference sequence). The CDR3 contains 16 residues. V lost 1 base, J lost 0 bases, and 7 bases lay in between.

The chain links TRBV28 to TRBJ2-4; 7 bases are shared with TRBD2. The germline CDR1 and CDR2 sequences are MDHEN and SYDVKM. The CDR3 length is 17 residues. The V and J ends lost 5 bases and 0 bases, in that order; junction bases with no gene match: 10. The DNA for the CDR3 is TGTGCCAGCAGTCCTGCGGGGGAGGGGCTAGCCAAAAACATTCAGTACTTC. Translated, it gives CASSPAGEGLAKNIQYF.

The chain carries TRBV27 and TRBJ2-1; the D gene is possibly TRBD2 (6 bases). The CDR3 consists of 18 residues. V lost 2 bases, J lost 2 bases, and 19 bases lay in between. From germline, CDR1 is MNHEY and CDR2 SMNVEV (reference sequence). The CDR3, as DNA: TGTGCCAGCAGTTTAGGGGTGGGTGCTAGCGTAACCTACAATGAGCAGTTCTTC. This gives the protein CASSLGVGASVTYNEQFF.

The chain is built from TRBV9 and TRBJ1-2; D might be TRBD1 (5 bases). The CDR3 sequence is 12 residues long. Germline CDR1 reads SGDLS; CDR2 reads YYNGEE. The ends were cut back, 4 bases at V and 5 bases at J, with 9 bases in the middle. The CDR3 here is CASSMGLYGYTF. The CDR3 DNA is TGTGCCAGCAGCATGGGGCTTTATGGCTACACCTTC.

The V gene is TRBV4-2, the J gene TRBJ2-1; D uncertain. In germline, CDR1 is LGHNA, CDR2 YNFKEQ. Trimming took 3 bases from V and 6 from J, leaving 12 bases between them. The length of the CDR3 is 14 residues. CDR3 nucleotide sequence: TGTGCCAGCAGCCAGCAGAGGCAGAGCAATGAGCAGTTCTTC. It is translated as CASSQQRQSNEQFF.

This clone occurred a few times. DNA for the CDR3: TGTGCCAGCACCCCAGCACCAGGGCAGAACACTGAAGCTTTCTTT. Its translation is CASTPAPGQNTEAFF. This chain uses TRBV6-2 or TRBV6-3 with TRBJ1-1, with D perhaps TRBD1 (5 bases). The length of the CDR3 is 15 residues. Trimming shortened V by 7 bases and J by 1 base, and 16 bases separated the two germline ends. In germline, CDR1 is MNHEY, CDR2 SVGEGT.

The chain joins TRBV3-1 (or the pseudogene TRBV3-2) to TRBJ1-3; perhaps TRBD1 as D (6 bases). The CDR3 is made up of 16 amino acids. The V gene lost 8 bases and the J gene lost 0 bases, with 17 bases spanning the gap. Germline values: CDR1 LGHDT, CDR2 YNNKEL (reference sequence). The CDR3 sequence: CASSSFGGPSGNTIYF. DNA of the CDR3: TGTGCCAGCTCATCCTTCGGGGGGCCCTCTGGAAACACCATATATTTT.

V and J are TRBV12-5 and TRBJ1-3, with unresolved D. Germline CDR1 reads LGHNT; CDR2 reads FRNRAP. The CDR3 extends over 12 amino acids. V lost 7 bases and J 4 bases, leaving 8 bases between the germline ends. The CDR3 nucleotides are TGTGCTAGTGCCCTACGCGGAAACACCATATATTTT. Residues: CASALRGNTIYF.

The sample holds a few counts of this clone. The chain links TRBV15 to TRBJ1-1; D remains unclear. CDR1 is LNHNV, CDR2 YYDKDF, per germline (reference sequence). The CDR3 runs 14 residues. Trimming took off 0 bases at V and 3 bases at J, with 8 bases between the two ends. This chain's CDR3 is CATSRDVGDTEAFF. CDR3 coding DNA: TGTGCCACCAGCAGAGATGTCGGGGACACTGAAGCTTTCTTT.

V usage is TRBV4-2 and J usage is TRBJ2-1, with 13 nucleotides matching TRBD2. This CDR3 has 16 residues. Germline values: CDR1 LGHNA, CDR2 YNFKEQ. V shed 2 bases, J shed 8 bases, and the junction held 6 bases outside the gene matches. The CDR3, as DNA: TGTGCCAGCAGCCAATCCGGGACTAGCGGGATGGATGAGCAGTTCTTC. Amino acid sequence: CASSQSGTSGMDEQFF.

The rearrangement links TRBV9 to TRBJ2-1; D gene unclear. The CDR3 contains 15 residues. The V end was cut by 0 bases, the J end by 0 bases, with 7 bases between. CDR1 is SGDLS and CDR2 is YYNGEE in the germline V gene. The CDR3 DNA sequence: TGTGCCAGCAGCGTAGCTCCCAGCTCCTACAATGAGCAGTTCTTC. Translation gives CASSVAPSSYNEQFF.

The chain uses TRBV5-1 and TRBJ1-2; D perhaps matches TRBD1 (6 bases). The CDR3 length is 15 residues. Germline V gene data show CDR1 as SGHRS and CDR2 as YFSETQ. Trimming removed 3 bases at V and 2 bases at J, with 14 bases between. CDR3 DNA sequence: TGCGCCAGCAGCTCAGCCCCCGACAGGAACTATGGCTACACCTTC. As protein: CASSSAPDRNYGYTF.